Each of the 23 T cell receptor beta chains below was sequenced from the same sample in a study of T cell repertoires in cytomegalovirus infection. TCRdb reanalysed the reads using MiXCR and keeps one entry per CDR3 protein. The sample shows some 270,000 distinct CDR3 sequences, about 17% of them seen only once. The sample taken for sequencing was CD8+ T cells from PBMCs. These receptors were collected from a human donor in good health (CMV status not recorded). Some clones in this sample may be carry-over from other donors' samples.

This clonotype was detected ten times or more. This chain joins TRBV7-9 and TRBJ1-2; 9 positions match TRBD1. This CDR3 comprises 16 residues. V shed 3 bases and J 2 bases; nucleotides not matched to a gene: 7. The germline V gene has CDR1 SEHNR and CDR2 FQNEAQ (reference sequence). The CDR3 DNA sequence: TGTGCCAGCAGCTTTGCGGGGGACAGGGAAAACTATGGCTACACCTTC. Translation: CASSFAGDRENYGYTF.

In its sample, this clonotype was seen a few times. The V and J genes are TRBV29-1 and TRBJ2-5; 7 bases align to TRBD1. Germline CDR1 and CDR2: SQVTM and ANQGSEA. This CDR3 contains 17 residues. DNA for the CDR3: TGCAGTCTAGATGGGGTGGGGGACAGATCGCTAGAAGAGACCCAGTACTTC. Translated: CSLDGVGDRSLEETQYF.

This clonotype was observed at least ten times. V and J are TRBV7-9 and TRBJ2-3, with TRBD2 as a possible D gene (6 bases). V was shortened by 0 bases and J by 2 bases, with 15 bases between the two germline ends. This CDR3 has 17 amino acids. Looked up from germline, CDR1 is SEHNR and CDR2 is FQNEAQ (reference sequence). The CDR3 sequence is CASSLAHRGANTDTQYF. The DNA of the CDR3 is TGTGCCAGCAGCTTAGCGCACCGCGGGGCAAACACAGATACGCAGTATTTT.

This clonotype was seen repeatedly, ten times or more. The chain combines TRBV27 with TRBJ2-1, with TRBD2 matching 9 bases. This CDR3 region has 19 residues. Trimming took 1 base from V and 7 from J; bases not matched to a gene: 17. Germline V gene sequence: CDR1 MNHEY, CDR2 SMNVEV (reference sequence). CDR3 DNA: TGTGCCAGCAGTTTATTAGCGGGGGACTACTTAGACTGGGGGAATGAGCAGTTCTTC. Protein product: CASSLLAGDYLDWGNEQFF.

This clonotype was counted only a few times. At one of its ends the junction is not consistent with the germline gene, which may arise from a read error. The chain recombines TRBV7-2 with TRBJ1-2; 9 bases agree with TRBD1. Per germline, CDR1 SGHTA and CDR2 FQGNSA. This CDR3 is 13 amino acids long. The CDR3 DNA reads TGTGCCAGCAGCTTCCCCGGAGAGGACAGGGGAGTCTTC. Translating gives CASSFPGEDRGVF.

The CDR3 DNA sequence: TGTGCTAGTGGTTTGACTGGCTACGAGCAGTACTTC. It is translated as CASGLTGYEQYF. The gene calls are TRBV12-5 and TRBJ2-7; unclear D gene. The ends were cut back, 2 bases at V and 3 bases at J, with 5 bases in the middle. Germline values: CDR1 LGHNT, CDR2 FRNRAP. This CDR3 is 12 amino acids long. The full variable domain, in which reference TRBV12-5 and TRBJ2-7 provide the parts outside the CDR3, is DARVTQTPRHKVTEMGQEVTMRCQPILGHNTVFWYRQTMMQGLELLAYFRNRAPLDDSGMPKDRFSAEMPDATLATLKIQPSEPRDSAVYFCASGLTGYEQYFGPGTRLTVT.

Many counts were recorded for this clonotype. The chain has TRBV5-6 and TRBJ2-6; D call uncertain. Germline loops: CDR1 SGHDT, CDR2 YYEEEE. The CDR3 has 15 residues. V was pared by 2 bases and J by 2 bases, with 8 bases between. The CDR3 reads CASSLGRTGANVLTF. DNA of the CDR3: TGTGCCAGCAGCTTAGGCCGCACTGGGGCCAACGTCCTGACTTTC.

The sample holds a few counts of this clonotype. The chain employs TRBV10-3 and TRBJ2-7; 9 bases align to TRBD2. J was trimmed by 5 bases and V by 4 bases; bases with no gene match: 15. Germline V gene lookup returns CDR1 ENHRY and CDR2 SYGVKD. The CDR3 is made up of 17 amino acids. CDR3 coding DNA: TGTGCCATCAGTGGTTGGAGCGGGGGGCGTGGTGGGGACGAGCAGTACTTC. The encoded protein is CAISGWSGGRGGDEQYF.

The chain is built from TRBV11-1 and TRBJ1-1; 11 bases match TRBD1. Germline V gene lookup returns CDR1 SGHAT and CDR2 FQDESV (reference sequence). With 4 bases clipped from V and 6 bases from J, the junction kept 7 bases outside the gene matches. This CDR3 is built from 15 residues. Here the CDR3 reads CASSYWDRGISEAFF. The CDR3 DNA is TGTGCCAGCAGCTACTGGGACAGGGGGATATCTGAAGCTTTCTTT.

This chain links TRBV28 with TRBJ2-3; perhaps TRBD2 as D (6 bases). V lost 8 bases and J 2 bases, leaving 29 bases between the germline ends. Germline CDR1 MDHEN, CDR2 SYDVKM. This CDR3 region has 19 residues. CDR3 loop: CASSGVSFGFLVHTDTQYF. The CDR3 nucleotides read TGTGCCAGCTCGGGGGTTTCTTTTGGGTTTCTCGTACACACAGATACGCAGTATTTT.

This clonotype appeared a few times. This sequence joins TRBV2 and TRBJ1-4; 7 positions agree with TRBD1. Looked up from germline, CDR1 is SNHLY and CDR2 is FYNNEI. After removal of 5 bases from V and 7 bases from J, the junction contained 7 bases not matched to a gene. The CDR3 covers 14 residues. The CDR3 region has the DNA TGTGCCAGCAGTCGACAGGGCCAAGCTGAAAAACTGTTTTTT. This sequence encodes CASSRQGQAEKLFF.

This clonotype has more than one count but fewer than ten. The rearrangement uses TRBV2 and TRBJ2-1; D perhaps matches TRBD2 (5 bases). Germline loops: CDR1 SNHLY, CDR2 FYNNEI. The CDR3 consists of 15 residues. V was trimmed by 5 bases and J by 0 bases, leaving 11 bases between them. The chain's CDR3 is CASSSVLGSYNEQFF. The CDR3 region has the DNA TGTGCCAGCAGTTCAGTACTAGGCTCCTACAATGAGCAGTTCTTC.

This clonotype was detected ten times or more. The gene calls are TRBV2 and TRBJ1-1; D gene unclear. Trimming took off 1 base at V and 0 bases at J, with 9 bases between the two ends. CDR1 and CDR2 from the germline V gene are SNHLY and FYNNEI. This CDR3 has 15 amino acids. The CDR3 sequence: CASSEGAVMNTEAFF. CDR3 in DNA: TGTGCCAGCAGTGAAGGGGCGGTCATGAACACTGAAGCTTTCTTT. The whole variable domain, remainder taken from reference TRBV2 and TRBJ1-1, is EPEVTQTPSHQVTQMGQEVILRCVPISNHLYFYWYRQILGQKVEFLVSFYNNEISEKSEIFDDQFSVERPDGSNFTLKIRSTKLEDSAMYFCASSEGAVMNTEAFFGQGTRLTVV.

This clonotype was found many times. V is TRBV6-6 and J is TRBJ1-2; 7 nucleotides match TRBD1. V shed 11 bases and J 3 bases; nucleotides not matched to a gene: 9. CDR3 length equals 13 residues. The V gene's germline CDR1 is MNHNY and CDR2 SVGAGI (reference sequence). In DNA, the CDR3 is TGTGCCTCCACCAGGGGGTTGGACTATGGCTACACCTTC. Its protein is CASTRGLDYGYTF.

This clonotype turned up a few times. V and J are TRBV19 and TRBJ1-1; 8 nucleotides match TRBD1. Germline CDR1 reads LNHDA; CDR2 reads SQIVND (reference sequence). V trimming: 5 bases; J trimming: 1 base; junction bases outside the gene matches: 3. The CDR3 runs to 14 residues. For the CDR3, the DNA is TGTGCCAGTAGTGCCGGACAGGGGAACACTGAAGCTTTCTTT. This translates into CASSAGQGNTEAFF.

In its sample, this clonotype was seen many times. V gene TRBV11-1 combines with J gene TRBJ2-2; the D gene is possibly TRBD1 (5 bases). Trimming pared 5 bases from V and 6 bases from J, leaving 19 bases between. Germline V CDR1 and CDR2: SGHAT, FQDESV (reference sequence). This CDR3 has 16 residues. This chain's CDR3 is CASSQGPYLSPGELFF. CDR3 coding DNA: TGTGCCAGCAGCCAGGGCCCCTACCTGTCACCCGGGGAGCTGTTTTTT.

This clonotype was picked up a small number of times. CDR3 DNA: TGTGCCAGCAGTGATAGACGGGGCGGGGCGTCCTACAATGAGCAGTTCTTC. It encodes CASSDRRGGASYNEQFF. V is TRBV5-6 and J is TRBJ2-1, with a possible D match to TRBD2 (6 bases). CDR1 and CDR2 (germline): SGHDT, YYEEEE. The CDR3 runs to 17 residues. V was trimmed by 5 bases and J by 1 base, leaving 19 bases between them.

The rearrangement uses TRBV29-1 and TRBJ2-1, with D perhaps matching TRBD1 (5 bases). V was pared by 6 bases and J by 5 bases, with 14 bases between. Germline CDR1 and CDR2: SQVTM and ANQGSEA. The CDR3 extends over 13 amino acids. CDR3 sequence (DNA): TGCAGCGTCCCCGGGCGGACAAACAATGAGCAGTTCTTC. Its protein product is CSVPGRTNNEQFF.

V gene TRBV20-1 combines with J gene TRBJ1-3, with no clear D. From germline, CDR1 is DFQATT and CDR2 SNEGSKA (reference sequence). This CDR3 spans 17 amino acids. V was pared by 1 base and J by 4 bases, with 20 bases between. In DNA form, the CDR3 reads TGCAGTGCTAGAGGGGGTAGTGGGCAGACCCTAGGAAACACCATATATTTT. Its translation: CSARGGSGQTLGNTIYF.

This chain joins TRBV12-3 or TRBV12-4 and TRBJ1-1; D might be TRBD1 (6 bases). V was trimmed by 6 bases and J by 0 bases, leaving 11 bases between them. The CDR3 sequence is 14 residues long. The CDR3 spells CASSPGQMNTEAFF. CDR3 nucleotide sequence: TGTGCCAGCAGCCCGGGACAAATGAACACTGAAGCTTTCTTT.

The sample holds many counts of this clonotype. V is TRBV5-4 and J is TRBJ2-7; the D gene is possibly TRBD2 (6 bases). Germline loops: CDR1 SGHNT, CDR2 YYREEE (reference sequence). This CDR3 has 16 amino acids. The V gene lost 1 base and the J gene lost 0 bases, with 14 bases spanning the gap. CDR3 coding DNA: TGTGCCAGCAGCTTGTATCGGGGACTGAACTCCTACGAGCAGTACTTC. Translated, it gives CASSLYRGLNSYEQYF.

The CDR3 DNA reads as TGCAGTGCTCAACGGACGTACACTGAAGCTTTCTTT. It codes for CSAQRTYTEAFF. This chain links TRBV20-1 with TRBJ1-1; D is uncertain. The CDR3 spans 12 residues. Trimming pared 5 bases from V and 3 bases from J, leaving 10 bases between. The V gene's germline CDR1 is DFQATT and CDR2 SNEGSKA (reference sequence).

This clonotype was seen ten or more times. The chain links TRBV11-2 to TRBJ1-1, with TRBD1 as a possible D gene (5 bases). The germline V gene has CDR1 SGHAT and CDR2 FQNNGV. V lost 6 bases to trimming and J lost 6 bases, with 17 bases between them. The CDR3 totals 14 residues. The CDR3 reads CASSPEWGDPEAFF. CDR3 bases: TGTGCCAGCAGTCCCGAGTGGGGGGACCCTGAAGCTTTCTTT.